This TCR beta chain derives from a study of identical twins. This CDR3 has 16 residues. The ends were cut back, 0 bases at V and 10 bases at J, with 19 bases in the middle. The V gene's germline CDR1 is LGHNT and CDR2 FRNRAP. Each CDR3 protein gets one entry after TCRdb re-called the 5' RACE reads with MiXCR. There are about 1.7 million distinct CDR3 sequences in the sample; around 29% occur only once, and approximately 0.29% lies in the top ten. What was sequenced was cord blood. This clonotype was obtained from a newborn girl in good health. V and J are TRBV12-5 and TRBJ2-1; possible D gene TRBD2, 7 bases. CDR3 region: CASGLVLGGGVEEQFF. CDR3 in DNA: TGTGCTAGTGGTTTGGTGTTAGGAGGGGGGGTTGAGGAGCAGTTCTTC.